A selection of T cell receptor beta chains follows, all from one sample in a study of blood T cell repertoires in COVID-19. The data were produced by immunoSEQ multiplex PCR, yet TCRdb's version contains in-frame clones alone and is incomplete. The sample shows 400,000 to 500,000 clones, around nine tenths of them seen only once. The sequencing input was PBMCs or T cells enriched from blood (not recorded which). Receptors were obtained from a woman between 35 and 50 years old who had recovered from COVID-19. Both conserved end residues are part of each CDR3. A D gene is named only where the DNA matches it firmly. The size of a clone is reported for some rows only, either as once, few or many, or as a class for expanded clones.

j_call d_call v_call clone_size cdr3_nt cdr3_aa
TRBJ1-6 NA TRBV27 NA TGTGCCAGCAGTTTAAGGCAGCGGGTTTCACCCCTCCACTTT CASSLRQRVSPLHF
TRBJ2-2 TRBD2 TRBV7-8 NA TGTGCCAGCAGCCCAAGGACTAGCGCCGTGAACACCGGGGAGCTGTTTTTT CASSPRTSAVNTGELFF
TRBJ2-4 NA TRBV19 once TGTGCCAGTAGTAAACAGGGCGACCAAAACATTCAGTACTTC CASSKQGDQNIQYF
TRBJ1-4 NA TRBV10-2 NA TGCGCCAGCAAACCGGAGCATACTAATGAAAAACTGTTTTTT CASKPEHTNEKLFF
TRBJ1-6 TRBD1 TRBV3-1/TRBV3-2 few TGTGCCAGCAGCCAAGAAAACAGGGGGCGCCGAATGAATTCACCCCTCCACTTT CASSQENRGRRMNSPLHF
TRBJ2-1 TRBD2 TRBV4-3 NA TGCGCCAGCAGCCTCCGGGCCCCCACTAGCGGGAGTTCGTATGAGCAGTTCTTC CASSLRAPTSGSSYEQFF
TRBJ2-1 NA TRBV6-5 NA TGTGCCAGCAGTTACTCGAACCAGAGGGCCTACAATGAGCAGTTCTTC CASSYSNQRAYNEQFF
TRBJ1-6 TRBD1 TRBV5-4 once TGTGCCAGCAGCACATCCGGGACAGGGAATTCACCCCTCCACTTT CASSTSGTGNSPLHF
TRBJ2-1 NA TRBV5-4 NA TGTGCCAGCAGCCAGCGGGACAATGAGCAGTTCTTC CASSQRDNEQFF
TRBJ2-3 TRBD2 TRBV5-4 NA TGTGCCAGCAGCGGCGCCCCACTAGCGGGGGATAAAGCTAGCACAGATACGCAGTATTTT CASSGAPLAGDKASTDTQYF
TRBJ2-1 TRBD2 TRBV4-3 NA TGCGCCAGCAGCCGCGGGGGACTAGCGGGAAGGGCTGAGCAGTTCTTC CASSRGGLAGRAEQFF
TRBJ1-1 TRBD1 TRBV19 NA TGTGCCAGCAGCCGGGACAGGCCATCGAACACTGAAGCTTTCTTT CASSRDRPSNTEAFF
TRBJ2-1 NA TRBV24-1 NA TGTGCCACCAGTGGTAGGGGTAATGAGCAGTTCTTC CATSGRGNEQFF
TRBJ1-2 NA TRBV28 NA TGTGCCAGCAACATCCGGACAGTGTCAGATGGCTACACCTTC CASNIRTVSDGYTF
TRBJ2-1 TRBD2 TRBV2 NA TGTGCCAGCAGTATGGCGGGAGACTACAATGAGCAGTTCTTC CASSMAGDYNEQFF
TRBJ1-6 NA TRBV28 NA TGTGCCAGCAGTGGGGGGGTAACCTATAATTCACCCCTCCACTTT CASSGGVTYNSPLHF
TRBJ1-4 NA TRBV11-3 NA TGTGCCAGCAGCTCCTCGATTTGGCTCCAAAATGAAAAACTGTTTTTT CASSSSIWLQNEKLFF
TRBJ2-1 TRBD2 TRBV24-1 NA TGTGCCACCAGTGACCCCGGGAGGGGCTCCTACAATGAGCAGTTCTTC CATSDPGRGSYNEQFF
TRBJ2-5 NA TRBV10-2 NA TGCGCCAGCAGTGAGGCGGGGACCCAGTACTTC CASSEAGTQYF
TRBJ1-6 TRBD1 TRBV6-1 once TGTGCCAGCAGTGCACTTACAGGGGGTGGATTTTCACCCCTCCACTTT CASSALTGGGFSPLHF
TRBJ1-3 NA TRBV6-5 NA TGTGCCAGCAGTAACGGGGGTCTCAGACCTTTT CASSNGGLRPF
TRBJ2-1 NA TRBV3-1/TRBV3-2 NA TGTGCCAGCAGCCAAGAGGATGGGGGGAAATACAATGAGCAGTTCTTC CASSQEDGGKYNEQFF
TRBJ2-7 TRBD1 TRBV27 NA TGTGCCAGCAGTTTCGGGACAGGGACCTACGAGCAGTACTTC CASSFGTGTYEQYF
TRBJ2-2 TRBD1 TRBV29-1 NA TGCAGCGTTGTGACAGGGTGGACCGGGGAGCTGTTTTTT CSVVTGWTGELFF
TRBJ2-7 TRBD1 TRBV5-1 few TGCGCCAGCAGCACAGACAGGGGGCTGTACGAGCAGTACTTC CASSTDRGLYEQYF
TRBJ2-7 NA TRBV12-5 NA TGTGCTAGTGGTTTGGACAGGGCCGGCTTCTACGAGCAGTACTTC CASGLDRAGFYEQYF
TRBJ1-1 NA TRBV14 NA TGTGCCAGCAGCCAACAGGGTTATACCACTGAAGCTTTCTTT CASSQQGYTTEAFF
TRBJ1-5 NA TRBV15 NA TGTGCCACCAGCTCCTCCGAGGCAATGGGCAATCAGCCCCAGCATTTT CATSSSEAMGNQPQHF
TRBJ2-1 TRBD2 TRBV19 once TGTGCCAGTAGTATACCAGCGGGAGGCCAATTAAATGAGCAGTTCTTC CASSIPAGGQLNEQFF
TRBJ2-2 NA TRBV5-1 NA TGCGCCAGCAGCCGATCGGAGGGATATAGTGCCGGGGAGCTGTTTTTT CASSRSEGYSAGELFF
TRBJ1-2 NA TRBV6-6 NA TGTGCCAGCAGTCGGAAGGGGGGGGGCCCCAACTATGGCTACACCTTC CASSRKGGGPNYGYTF
TRBJ2-2 NA TRBV19 NA TGTGCCAGTAGTATAGATCACTTTGGGGAGCTGTTTTTT CASSIDHFGELFF
TRBJ2-1 TRBD2 TRBV19 NA TGTGCCAGTAGCCCCGGCGGGACTAGCGGCTACAATGAGCAGTTCTTC CASSPGGTSGYNEQFF
TRBJ2-7 TRBD2 TRBV18 NA TGTGCCAGCTCACCAGCCGATTCAGCGGGAACCGAGCAGTACTTC CASSPADSAGTEQYF
TRBJ1-3 NA TRBV29-1 few TGCAGCGTTGAAGATTTGGGCGACTCTGGAAACACCATATATTTT CSVEDLGDSGNTIYF
TRBJ2-7 NA TRBV5-1 NA TGCGCCAGCAGCTTGGCCTCGGCAGGTTACGGAACCTACGAGCAGTACTTC CASSLASAGYGTYEQYF
TRBJ2-7 NA TRBV27 NA TGTGCCAGCAGCCCCCGTCCTGACACTTACGAGCAGTACTTC CASSPRPDTYEQYF
TRBJ2-1 NA TRBV11-2 NA TGTGCCAGCAGCTTGGGACTTGCGGATGAGCAGTTCTTC CASSLGLADEQFF
TRBJ1-5 NA TRBV21-1 few TGTGCCAGCAGCAAAGCAGGGAGGCTGCCCGGGAGGGACATTCAGCCCCAGCATTTT CASSKAGRLPGRDIQPQHF
TRBJ1-2 NA TRBV2 NA TGTGCCAGCAGTCCGGGAGAGGCGGTCTATGGCTACACCTTC CASSPGEAVYGYTF
TRBJ2-1 NA TRBV7-8 NA TGTGCCAGCAGCTTAGCCCGTCTGGGGCCTAGGGATGAGCAGTTCTTC CASSLARLGPRDEQFF
TRBJ1-6 NA TRBV7-6 NA TGTGCCAGCAGGGAGGGCTATAATTCACCCCTCCACTTT CASREGYNSPLHF
TRBJ1-1 NA TRBV13 NA TGTGCCAGCAGCTTAACTGGTCTATCTGAAGCTTTCTTT CASSLTGLSEAFF
TRBJ1-4 NA TRBV4-1 NA TGCGCCAGCAGCACCCCGGGACTCATCACTTTT CASSTPGLITF
TRBJ1-1 TRBD1 TRBV6-5 NA TGTGCCAGCAGTAAGGGCCGGGACAGCAATGAAGCTTTCTTT CASSKGRDSNEAFF
TRBJ2-3 NA TRBV29-1 many TGCAGCGTTGAAAATGGCGGCTACACAGATACGCAGTATTTT CSVENGGYTDTQYF
TRBJ2-1 NA TRBV6-5 NA TGTGCCAGCAGTTACGCTACTCGTACTAGTCACAATGAGCAGTTCTTC CASSYATRTSHNEQFF
TRBJ2-2 TRBD2 TRBV3-1/TRBV3-2 NA TGTGCCAGCAGCCAGAGTGCGGGAGTGGCCGGGGAGCTGTTTTTT CASSQSAGVAGELFF
TRBJ2-3 TRBD2 TRBV5-5 NA TGTGCCAGCACCAAGGTGCTTAAATTGGCGGGAGTGCCAGATACGCAGTATTTT CASTKVLKLAGVPDTQYF
TRBJ1-1 TRBD1 TRBV13 NA TGTGCCAGCAGCTTTATGTCAGGGGGCCCTGAAGCTTTCTTT CASSFMSGGPEAFF
TRBJ1-6 NA TRBV3-1/TRBV3-2 NA TGTGCCAGCAGCCCCAGGGGCTCCTATAATTCACCCCTCCACTTT CASSPRGSYNSPLHF
TRBJ1-6 NA TRBV6-6 NA TGTGCCAGCAGTTACTCGGTCAGGGATAATTCACCCCTCCACTTT CASSYSVRDNSPLHF
TRBJ1-1 NA TRBV27 NA TGTGCCAGCAGTTGGTACGGGGACACTGAAGCTTTCTTT CASSWYGDTEAFF
TRBJ1-1 TRBD1 TRBV3-1/TRBV3-2 NA TGTGCCAGCAGCCAAGCGCCAGGGGGCGGCTGGGCTGAAGCTTTCTTT CASSQAPGGGWAEAFF
TRBJ2-1 NA TRBV10-3 NA TGTGCCATCAGTGAGTTACGCGAGAATGAGCAGTTCTTC CAISELRENEQFF
TRBJ1-1 TRBD1 TRBV5-1 NA TGCGCCAGCAGCCCGGGACAGGGTAGCACTGAAGCTTTCTTT CASSPGQGSTEAFF
TRBJ2-1 TRBD1 TRBV5-8 few TGTGCCAGCAGCCTTGGACAGGGGGCATTTTTTTATGAGCAGTTCTTC CASSLGQGAFFYEQFF
TRBJ2-3 NA TRBV5-1 NA TGCGCCAGCAGCTTGGAATTTCGGGAGACCCTCGATACGCAGTATTTT CASSLEFRETLDTQYF
TRBJ1-4 NA TRBV6-5 NA TGTGCCAGCAGCTTTCAGATCGCGGGAGAAAAACTGTTTTTT CASSFQIAGEKLFF